A single sample gave rise to the 31 T cell receptor beta chains below, sequenced in a study of cytomegalovirus exposure and HLA in healthy donors. Primers for the PCR totalled 60 Vbeta and 13 Jbeta. Data came from immunoSEQ multiplex PCR; TCRdb stores just in-frame clones and leaves some out. The sample yields 180,000 or so clones, over 60% seen once. The sample comprised PBMCs. These receptors all come from a middle-aged man in good health and CMV-seropositive.

This chain links TRBV9 with TRBJ1-5; 7 bases line up with TRBD1. The V gene end was trimmed by 4 bases and the J gene end by 1 base; junction bases not matched to a gene: 2. CDR3 length equals 14 residues. From germline, CDR1 is SGDLS and CDR2 YYNGEE. The CDR3 loop reads CASSSTGSNQPQHF. The CDR3 nucleotides read TGTGCCAGCAGCTCGACAGGGAGCAATCAGCCCCAGCATTTT.

V gene TRBV5-4 combines with J gene TRBJ1-1; the D gene is possibly TRBD1 (5 bases). The length of the CDR3 is 14 residues. CDR1 SGHNT and CDR2 YYREEE come from the germline V gene (reference sequence). Trimming removed 4 bases at V and 3 bases at J, with 13 bases between. CDR3 region: CASSPRQKYTEAFF. In DNA form, the CDR3 reads TGTGCCAGCAGCCCCAGACAGAAGTACACTGAAGCTTTCTTT.

The genes are TRBV11-2 and TRBJ2-7; D possibly corresponds to TRBD2 (5 bases). CDR3 length equals 15 residues. Trimming shortened V by 1 base and J by 2 bases, and 12 bases separated the two germline ends. The V gene's germline CDR1 is SGHAT and CDR2 FQNNGV. The CDR3 bases are TGTGCCAGCAGCTTAGCGGCGGGCTTTACCTACGAGCAGTACTTC. Protein product: CASSLAAGFTYEQYF. The variable domain in full, completed from reference TRBV11-2 and TRBJ2-7, reads EAGVAQSPRYKIIEKRQSVAFWCNPISGHATLYWYQQILGQGPKLLIQFQNNGVVDDSQLPKDRFSAERLKGVDSTLKIQPAKLEDSAVYLCASSLAAGFTYEQYFGPGTRLTVT.

V gene TRBV11-2 combines with J gene TRBJ2-5; 7 bases are a match to TRBD1. Germline V gene lookup returns CDR1 SGHAT and CDR2 FQNNGV. J lost 4 bases, V lost 8 bases, and 10 bases had no gene match. CDR3 length equals 14 residues. DNA of the CDR3: TGTGCCAGCCGCCCGTCAGGGGGACCAGAGACCCAGTACTTC. Its protein product is CASRPSGGPETQYF.

This clone has only one observation. CDR3 DNA sequence: TGTGCCAGCAGCTTGACCGGGGTGGGCAGTGACCCCTACAATGAGCAGTTCTTC. This gives the protein CASSLTGVGSDPYNEQFF. V and J are TRBV11-3 and TRBJ2-1; D is perhaps TRBD2 (5 bases). Trimming removed 3 bases from V and 2 bases from J, with 20 bases in between. Germline V CDR1 and CDR2: SGHNT, YENEEA. This CDR3 has 18 amino acids.

This clone appeared a single time. V usage is TRBV28 and J usage is TRBJ1-3, with 12 bases aligning to TRBD1. J lost 4 bases, V lost 2 bases, and 3 bases had no gene match. This CDR3 is 16 amino acids long. The germline CDR1 and CDR2 sequences are MDHEN and SYDVKM. CDR3: CASSLGGTGGGNTIYF. CDR3 DNA: TGTGCCAGCAGTTTAGGAGGGACAGGGGGCGGAAACACCATATATTTT.

CDR3 residues: CASSLVAGNYEQYF. CDR3 sequence (DNA): TGTGCCAGCAGCTTAGTAGCGGGGAACTACGAGCAGTACTTC. V is TRBV7-3 and J is TRBJ2-7; 8 bases are shared with TRBD2. The CDR3 spans 14 residues. Germline-derived CDR1 and CDR2 are SGHTA and FQGTGA. The ends lost 2 bases at V and 3 bases at J; junction bases unmatched: 3.

V usage is TRBV11-3 and J usage is TRBJ2-7; a weak D match, TRBD1 (6 bases). Trimming removed 2 bases at V and 0 bases at J, with 17 bases between. CDR1 and CDR2 from the germline V gene are SGHNT and YENEEA. The CDR3 is made up of 17 amino acids. The CDR3 protein is CASSLLPGQPGSYEQYF. The CDR3 DNA reads as TGTGCCAGCAGCTTATTACCGGGACAACCCGGCTCCTACGAGCAGTACTTC.

This chain uses TRBV11-2 with TRBJ2-7; D might be TRBD2 (5 bases). Trimming left V 1 base short and J 0 bases short, with 7 bases between. Germline V gene sequence: CDR1 SGHAT, CDR2 FQNNGV. The CDR3 has 14 residues. The CDR3 DNA follows: TGTGCCAGCAGCTTAGTAGGGAGCTCCTACGAGCAGTACTTC. This sequence encodes CASSLVGSSYEQYF.

The chain has TRBV5-6 and TRBJ2-1; TRBD2 might be the D (6 bases). Germline-derived CDR1 and CDR2 are SGHDT and YYEEEE. The CDR3 runs 11 residues. With 6 bases removed from V and 9 bases from J, the gap between germline ends came to 10 bases. As DNA, the CDR3 is TGTGCCAGCAAACGGGAGAGTGAGCAGTTCTTC. It translates to CASKRESEQFF.

This sequence joins TRBV11-2 and TRBJ2-5; 10 bases line up with TRBD2. CDR1 SGHAT and CDR2 FQNNGV come from the germline V gene. V dropped 5 bases and J dropped 5; count of bases not matched to a gene: 11. The CDR3 has 16 residues. The CDR3 here is CASSLGGLAGVETQYF. For the CDR3, the DNA is TGTGCCAGCAGCCTGGGGGGGCTAGCGGGAGTGGAGACCCAGTACTTC.

The J gene is TRBJ2-1, the V gene TRBV27, with 10 positions matching TRBD1. The CDR3 totals 16 residues. The germline CDR1 and CDR2 sequences are MNHEY and SMNVEV (reference sequence). The V gene end was trimmed by 4 bases and the J gene end by 9 bases; junction bases not matched to a gene: 12. The CDR3 region has the DNA TGTGCCAGCAGTTCCCCCTGGGACAGGGGACGCGTTGAGCAGTTCTTC. The encoded protein is CASSSPWDRGRVEQFF.

The CDR3 coding sequence is TGTGCCAGCAGCCCCCGGGCTGGGGCCAACGTCCTGACTTTC. It yields the protein CASSPRAGANVLTF. V usage is TRBV5-8 and J usage is TRBJ2-6; D is unresolved. V was trimmed by 4 bases and J by 2 bases, leaving 7 bases between them. The length of the CDR3 is 14 residues. Germline values: CDR1 SGHTS, CDR2 YDEGEE.

The genes are TRBV9 and TRBJ2-1; D may be TRBD2 (6 bases). Germline V gives CDR1 SGDLS, CDR2 YYNGEE. V shed 3 bases and J shed 0 bases, with 10 bases lying between them. The CDR3 runs 15 residues. This CDR3 reads CASSADGSSYNEQFF. The CDR3 bases are TGTGCCAGCAGCGCAGACGGGAGCTCCTACAATGAGCAGTTCTTC.

This chain uses TRBV6-1 with TRBJ2-5; TRBD1 is a possible D gene (5 bases). This CDR3 is 16 amino acids long. V dropped 1 base and J dropped 2 bases, with 14 bases sitting between them. CDR1 MNHNS and CDR2 SASEGT come from the germline V gene. CDR3 nucleotides: TGTGCCAGCAGTGAAGTAGCAGGGTCAGGGCAAGAGACCCAGTACTTC. This codes for CASSEVAGSGQETQYF.

CDR3 coding DNA: TGCGCCAGCAGCTACCAGGGTCAGGATACGCAGTATTTT. Translated, it gives CASSYQGQDTQYF. This chain uses TRBV5-1 with TRBJ2-3; a weak D match, TRBD1 (5 bases). CDR3 size: 13 residues. Per germline, CDR1 SGHRS and CDR2 YFSETQ. V was trimmed by 3 bases and J by 6 bases, leaving 11 bases between them.

Only one count was recorded for this clone. The chain links TRBV5-1 to TRBJ2-1, with 12 nucleotides matching TRBD2. Germline V lookup: CDR1 SGHRS, CDR2 YFSETQ. J gave up 7 bases and V 0 bases, and 2 bases lay outside the gene matches. The CDR3 spans 15 residues. The CDR3 DNA reads as TGCGCCAGCAGCTTGGCTCTAGCGGGAGGGAATGAGCAGTTCTTC. This encodes CASSLALAGGNEQFF.

This clone has only a few counts. This chain links TRBV6-1 with TRBJ2-5; 8 nucleotides align to TRBD2. This CDR3 is built from 14 residues. V lost 7 bases to trimming and J lost 5 bases; unmatched junction nucleotides: 9. Germline CDR1 MNHNS, CDR2 SASEGT. The chain's CDR3 is CASTRGSGGETQYF. CDR3 sequence (DNA): TGTGCCAGCACCCGGGGGTCGGGAGGGGAGACCCAGTACTTC.

The rearrangement links TRBV11-3 to TRBJ2-5; a possible D gene is TRBD2 (6 bases). CDR1 and CDR2 from the germline V gene are SGHNT and YENEEA. This CDR3 spans 14 amino acids. Between the trimmed V and J ends, which lost 4 bases and 8 bases, there was a span of 17 bases. This CDR3 is CASSSRREIRTQYF. CDR3 coding DNA: TGTGCCAGCAGCTCCCGGAGGGAAATCAGAACCCAGTACTTC.

V gene TRBV5-1 combines with J gene TRBJ1-2, with 12 positions matching TRBD1. Germline V CDR1 and CDR2: SGHRS, YFSETQ. Trimming took 4 bases from V and 4 from J; bases not matched to a gene: 17. This CDR3 is built from 19 residues. The CDR3 DNA follows: TGCGCCAGCAGCGGAGGATCTCAACCGGGACAGGGGGCAATCTATGGCTACACCTTC. Translated: CASSGGSQPGQGAIYGYTF.

This chain connects TRBV5-8 to TRBJ1-5; D is undetermined. V lost 0 bases and J lost 10, with 5 bases in between. Germline V lookup: CDR1 SGHTS, CDR2 YDEGEE. The CDR3 spans 11 residues. Written as DNA, the CDR3 is TGTGCCAGCAGCTTGGCGGGTCCCCAGCATTTT. This encodes CASSLAGPQHF.

This clone was picked up one time. The chain couples TRBV2 to TRBJ1-2, with D possibly matching TRBD1 (5 bases). V was trimmed by 7 bases and J by 2 bases, leaving 23 bases between them. This CDR3 is built from 17 residues. Per the germline V gene, CDR1 is SNHLY and CDR2 is FYNNEI. The CDR3 here is CASIPPRGGDLNYGYTF. DNA for the CDR3: TGTGCCAGCATCCCGCCGCGGGGAGGGGATCTCAACTATGGCTACACCTTC.

The chain is built from TRBV5-4 and TRBJ1-2, with TRBD1 matching 7 bases. The CDR3 spans 13 residues. V lost 2 bases, J lost 6 bases, and 4 bases stayed unmatched. Germline V gene sequence: CDR1 SGHNT, CDR2 YYREEE (reference sequence). CDR3 residues: CASSFWTGNGYTF. CDR3 in DNA: TGTGCCAGCAGCTTTTGGACAGGCAATGGCTACACCTTC.

The chain combines TRBV15 with TRBJ1-2, with 11 bases identical to TRBD1. CDR1 LNHNV and CDR2 YYDKDF come from the germline V gene (reference sequence). The V segment lost 3 bases and the J segment 8 bases; nucleotides outside the gene matches: 5. The CDR3 loop spans 14 amino acids. The CDR3 here is CATSRDRGRLGYTF. CDR3 in DNA: TGTGCCACCAGCAGGGACAGGGGGCGCTTGGGCTACACCTTC.

The rearrangement joins TRBV9 to TRBJ2-2, with 8 nucleotides matching TRBD1. The germline gives CDR1 SGDLS, CDR2 YYNGEE. There are 16 residues in the CDR3. The ends lost 0 bases at V and 9 bases at J; junction bases unmatched: 10. The CDR3 nucleotides are TGTGCCAGCAGCGTAGGCCCCGACAGGGGTTTCAGGGAGCTGTTTTTT. Amino acids: CASSVGPDRGFRELFF.

The chain couples TRBV5-4 to TRBJ1-2; D possibly corresponds to TRBD1 (5 bases). Trimming removed 4 bases at V and 8 bases at J, with 18 bases between. Germline CDR1 and CDR2: SGHNT and YYREEE (reference sequence). This CDR3 is 14 amino acids long. CDR3 DNA: TGTGCCAGCAGCCCCCCGGGACTTCTGGGGGGCTACACCTTC. As protein: CASSPPGLLGGYTF.

This clone was seen only once. The V call is TRBV11-3, the J call TRBJ1-4; D ambiguous. V was pared by 5 bases and J by 3 bases, with 19 bases between. This CDR3 comprises 17 residues. From germline, CDR1 is SGHNT and CDR2 YENEEA. This chain's CDR3 is CASSPVLGGHSNEKLFF. The CDR3 region has the DNA TGTGCCAGCAGCCCAGTTTTGGGAGGGCATTCTAATGAAAAACTGTTTTTT.

The CDR3 sequence is CASSDSNSNQPQHF. The CDR3 DNA follows: TGTGCTAGCTCGGACAGCAATAGCAATCAGCCCCAGCATTTT. The rearrangement uses TRBV12-5 and TRBJ1-5, with a weak D call TRBD1 (6 bases). The V gene's germline CDR1 is LGHNT and CDR2 FRNRAP. V was clipped by 9 bases and J by 0 bases, with 12 bases between them. The CDR3 sequence is 14 residues long.

About this clone: The sample contains more than one DNA sequence encoding this CDR3. The chain links TRBV6-1 to TRBJ2-1; a weak D match, TRBD2 (6 bases). Trimming cost V 3 bases and J 0 bases, with 9 bases left between them. From germline, CDR1 is MNHNS and CDR2 SASEGT. The CDR3 is made up of 15 amino acids. CDR3 DNA: TGTGCCAGCAGTGAGGTAGCGGACTCCTACAATGAGCAGTTCTTC. Its protein is CASSEVADSYNEQFF.

The CDR3 DNA sequence: TGTGCCAGCAGCAATGGGGCCCCTCTCGACGAGCAGTACTTC. Translating gives CASSNGAPLDEQYF. The chain joins TRBV21-1 to TRBJ2-7; the table assigns TRBD1, which was not confirmed against the DNA. TRBV21-1 counts as a pseudogene. This CDR3 contains 14 residues.

This clone was seen only a few times. This chain joins TRBV2 and TRBJ1-5; 7 bases line up with TRBD1. The CDR3 extends over 13 amino acids. The trim removed 8 bases at V and 3 bases at J, leaving 4 bases unmatched. Germline CDR1 reads SNHLY; CDR2 reads FYNNEI. This CDR3 is CASGGQPNQPQHF. DNA for the CDR3: TGTGCCAGCGGGGGACAGCCCAATCAGCCCCAGCATTTT.